This T cell receptor (beta chain) was documented in a study of blood T cells in healthy people across ages. Overall study results and limits: It was not possible, with unsorted PBMCs, to conclusively compare naive and antigen-experienced cells. Per million T cells, TCR beta diversity dropped roughly linearly as age increased.

On this clonotype itself: Its specificity is not known.

Germline V gene sequence: CDR1 LGHNA, CDR2 YNFKEQ. The CDR3 has 15 amino acids. V shed 1 base, J shed 7 bases, and the junction held 5 bases outside the gene matches. PCR was performed a second time for about 6 to 11 cycles using a sample-barcoded 5' primer and a J-beta primer mix. TCRdb reprocessed the 5' RACE reads with MiXCR, giving one entry per CDR3 protein. The sample has about 640,000 distinct CDR3 sequences, 58% seen once; the top ten hold over 35%. The TCR comes from a man aged 60 to 75 in good health. This chain connects TRBV4-2 to TRBJ2-1; TRBD1 matches 9 bases. Material: blood. The CDR3 sequence is CASSQGTGDQNEQFF. CDR3 bases: TGTGCCAGCAGCCAAGGGACAGGGGATCAGAATGAGCAGTTCTTC.